This T cell receptor beta chain is from a study of shared T cell receptors in the human thymus (dated by TCRdb to 2020 to 2022). In the study overall: The study examined how the human thymus generates shared, self-reactive T-cell receptor alpha chains.

Preparation of the library involved the immunoSEQ multiplex PCR assay. TCRdb carries this immuneACCESS record with in-frame sequences only. Its versions omit some clonotypes, under half of them owing to an unresolved V gene in the studies checked, with the rest unexplained. This sample gives 700,000 to 750,000 clones in total; roughly 85% of them show up just once. The biggest ten clones account for 0.0095% to 0.013% of the sample. In the case of this clone: The target of this receptor is not known. No base qualities exist here, and no much larger clone lies one base off it.

The CDR3 measures 13 amino acids from cysteine to phenylalanine. CDR3 DNA only is kept here, 39 bases in frame from base 1. The junction carries 10 bases between V and J, which are trimmed by 1 base and 8 bases respectively. Reading the germline V gene gives CDR1 SGHRS and CDR2 YFSETQ. The same specimen was also included in a second study, on human thymus T cells. From the second report: In Finland, the donors were immunologically healthy infants who were having open corrective cardiac surgery for congenital heart defects. Thymus tissue was collected as surgical resects that were removed during corrective cardiac surgery. Usage of V and J gene segments appeared to be biased in both the thymic and the peripheral blood repertoires. According to the related research, thymic TCR repertoires were highly overlapping among unrelated individuals. The study described the TCR alpha and beta repertoires in about eight infant thymus samples and four matching peripheral blood samples. Donor ages ranged from about 7 to 244 days, and the cohort comprised about six male and a couple of female infants. After being mechanically released from the tissue, thymocytes were kept at -70 degrees C in pellets of about 9-32 million cells. A QIAsymphony instrument was used to extract genomic DNA from frozen cell pellets. The immunoSEQ multiplex PCR assay was used to amplify the TCRB and TCRAD loci from a standardized amount of quality-controlled genomic DNA. The amplicons covered the V(D)J region and were long enough to include the CDR3 and to identify the V and J genes. The commercial immunoSEQ service was used to sequence amplicons on an Illumina platform. Primer bias and sequencing errors were corrected using previously described methods, and TCRAD and TCRB definitions followed the IMGT database. The repertoires were analysed using immunoSEQ Analyzer 3.0 and VDJTools for basic statistics, V/J segment usage, diversity estimates, rarefaction and pairwise overlap. Diversity was estimated using the Chao1, ChaoE, Efron-Thisted, Shannon and inverse Simpson indices, and was also estimated on datasets down-sampled to the size of the smallest sample. For repertoire overlap, CDR3 nucleotide sequence, V gene and J gene had to match strictly, and clustering was done by Jaccard-based multidimensional scaling. On average, thymus samples gave around 810,000 unique TCRB clonotypes, whereas blood samples gave about 84,000.

The rearrangement joined TRBV5-1 to TRBJ2-1; 5 matching bases give a weak D call of TRBD2. The sequenced material came from thymocytes. The clonotype originates from a girl under three years old with a congenital heart defect. Donor details come from another sample of the same person, matched by shared clones. The CDR3 region: CASSLPSWDEQFF. The sequenced DNA: TGCGCCAGCAGCTTGCCTAGCTGGGATGAGCAGTTCTTC. The full variable domain, with segments outside the CDR3 supplied by the reference TRBV5-1 and TRBJ2-1 proteins, appears as KAGVTQTPRYLIKTRGQQVTLSCSPISGHRSVSWYQQTPGQGLQFLFEYFSETQRNKGNFPGRFSGRQFSNSRSEMNVSTLELGDSALYLCASSLPSWDEQFFGPGTRLTVL.